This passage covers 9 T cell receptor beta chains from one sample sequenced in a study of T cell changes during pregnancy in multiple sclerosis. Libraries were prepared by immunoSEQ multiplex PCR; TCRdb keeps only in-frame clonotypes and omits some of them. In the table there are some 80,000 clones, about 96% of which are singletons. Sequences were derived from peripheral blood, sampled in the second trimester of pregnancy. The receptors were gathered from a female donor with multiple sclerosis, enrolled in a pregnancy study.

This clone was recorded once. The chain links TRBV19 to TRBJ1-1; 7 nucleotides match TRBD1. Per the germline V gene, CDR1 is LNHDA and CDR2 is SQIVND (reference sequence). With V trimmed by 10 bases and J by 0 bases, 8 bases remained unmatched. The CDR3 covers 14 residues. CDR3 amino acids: CATKWDSMNTEAFF. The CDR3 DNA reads TGTGCCACAAAATGGGACAGTATGAACACTGAAGCTTTCTTT.

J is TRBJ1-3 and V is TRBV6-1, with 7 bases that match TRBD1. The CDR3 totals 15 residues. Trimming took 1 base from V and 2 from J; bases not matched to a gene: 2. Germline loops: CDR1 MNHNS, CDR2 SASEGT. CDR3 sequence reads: CASSEDRGPGNTIYF. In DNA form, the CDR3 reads TGTGCCAGCAGTGAAGACAGGGGCCCTGGAAACACCATATATTTT.

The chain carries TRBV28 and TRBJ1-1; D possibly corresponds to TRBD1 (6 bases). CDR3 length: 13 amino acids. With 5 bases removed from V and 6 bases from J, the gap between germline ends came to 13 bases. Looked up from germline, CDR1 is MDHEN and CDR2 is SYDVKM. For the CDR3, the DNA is TGTGCCAGCAGTGTCCAACAGGGCGCTGAAGCTTTCTTT. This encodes CASSVQQGAEAFF.

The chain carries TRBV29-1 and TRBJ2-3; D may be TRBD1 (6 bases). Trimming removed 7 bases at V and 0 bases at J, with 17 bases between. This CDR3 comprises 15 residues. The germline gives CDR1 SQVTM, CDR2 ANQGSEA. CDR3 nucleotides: TGCAGCGCTACCCCGGCAGGGGCTAGCACAGATACGCAGTATTTT. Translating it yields CSATPAGASTDTQYF.

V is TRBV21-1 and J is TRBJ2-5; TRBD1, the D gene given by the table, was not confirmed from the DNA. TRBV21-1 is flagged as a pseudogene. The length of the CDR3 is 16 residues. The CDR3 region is CASSKVGRARGKTQYF. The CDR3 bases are TGTGCCAGCAGCAAAGTGGGCAGGGCGAGAGGAAAGACCCAGTACTTC.

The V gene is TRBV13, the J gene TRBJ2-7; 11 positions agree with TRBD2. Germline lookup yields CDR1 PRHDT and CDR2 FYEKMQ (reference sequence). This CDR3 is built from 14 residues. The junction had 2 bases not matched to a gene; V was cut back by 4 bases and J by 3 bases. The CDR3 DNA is TGTGCCAGCAGCTCCGGGACTAGCGGCTACGAGCAGTACTTC. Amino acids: CASSSGTSGYEQYF.

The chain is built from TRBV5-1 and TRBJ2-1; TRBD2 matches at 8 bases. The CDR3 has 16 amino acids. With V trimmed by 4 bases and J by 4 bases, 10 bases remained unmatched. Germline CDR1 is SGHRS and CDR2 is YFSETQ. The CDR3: CASSPPGLERYNEQFF. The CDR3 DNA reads TGCGCCAGCAGCCCCCCGGGACTAGAACGTTACAATGAGCAGTTCTTC. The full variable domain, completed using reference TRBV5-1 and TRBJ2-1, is KAGVTQTPRYLIKTRGQQVTLSCSPISGHRSVSWYQQTPGQGLQFLFEYFSETQRNKGNFPGRFSGRQFSNSRSEMNVSTLELGDSALYLCASSPPGLERYNEQFFGPGTRLTVL.

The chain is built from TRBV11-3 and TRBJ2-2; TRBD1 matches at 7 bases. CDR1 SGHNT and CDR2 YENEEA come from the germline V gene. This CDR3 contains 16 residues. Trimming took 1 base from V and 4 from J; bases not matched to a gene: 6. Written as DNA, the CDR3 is TGTGCCAGCAGCTTAGGACAGGGAAGATCCACCGGGGAGCTGTTTTTT. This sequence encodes CASSLGQGRSTGELFF. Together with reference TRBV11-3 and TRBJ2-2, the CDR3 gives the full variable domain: EAGVVQSPRYKIIEKKQPVAFWCNPISGHNTLYWYLQNLGQGPELLIRYENEEAVDDSQLPKDRFSAERLKGVDSTLKIQPAELGDSAVYLCASSLGQGRSTGELFFGEGSRLTVL.

The DNA of the CDR3 is TGTGCCAGCTCACCAAAAGCGGGAGGGATGGACAATGAGCAGTTCTTC. It codes for CASSPKAGGMDNEQFF. The rearrangement uses TRBV18 and TRBJ2-1; 10 bases map to TRBD2. J gave up 5 bases and V 2 bases, and 6 bases lay outside the gene matches. Looked up from germline, CDR1 is KGHSH and CDR2 is LQKENI. The CDR3 has 16 residues. Looking up the rest from reference TRBV18 and TRBJ2-1 gives the full variable domain: NAGVMQNPRHLVRRRGQEARLRCSPMKGHSHVYWYRQLPEEGLKFMVYLQKENIIDESGMPKERFSAEFPKEGPSILRIQQVVRGDSAAYFCASSPKAGGMDNEQFFGPGTRLTVL.